This TCR beta chain stems from a study of response to subunit inactivated influenza vaccine. TCRdb independently ran MiXCR on the RT-PCR reads; one entry per CDR3 protein. The sample lists about 520,000 distinct CDR3 sequences, 6.5% to 8% occurring once. This clonotype came up many times. Germline values: CDR1 SGHDN, CDR2 FVKESK. CDR3 size: 15 residues. V was shortened by 4 bases and J by 6 bases, with 17 bases between the two germline ends. The input for sequencing was PBMCs from blood, taken around 25 months after vaccination. This chain links TRBV14 with TRBJ2-3; the D is unclear. This clonotype was sampled from a man between 50 and 69 years old who received an inactivated influenza vaccine. CDR3 loop: CASSPLTSWRDTQYF. The DNA for the CDR3 is TGTGCCAGCAGCCCCCTCACGTCGTGGCGGGATACGCAGTATTTT.